Given below is one T cell receptor beta chain in context. What it binds is unknown. This sample stems from a study of shared clonotypes between healthy human individuals. Germline CDR1 is SGHAT and CDR2 is FQNNGV. The CDR3 spans 16 residues. V lost 7 bases, J lost 2 bases, and 8 bases stayed unmatched. Data came from immunoSEQ multiplex PCR; TCRdb stores just in-frame clones and leaves some out. This table holds over a million clones, about 84% found once. The study, taken as a whole, reports: Generation probabilities of non-shared clonotypes were lower (relative to those shared by all four donors).

Sequencing used memory CD4+ T cells from PBMCs. Subset: CD45RA-negative fraction. The genes are TRBV11-2 and TRBJ2-2; 9 bases line up with TRBD1. The clonotype was recovered from a man younger than 35 in good health. Some clones in this sample may be carry-over from other donors' samples. In nucleotides, the CDR3 is TGTGCCAGCACCGGAAGACAGGGGGATAACACCGGGGAGCTGTTTTTT. Encoded protein: CASTGRQGDNTGELFF. The full variable domain, its missing parts supplied by reference TRBV11-2 and TRBJ2-2, is EAGVAQSPRYKIIEKRQSVAFWCNPISGHATLYWYQQILGQGPKLLIQFQNNGVVDDSQLPKDRFSAERLKGVDSTLKIQPAKLEDSAVYLCASTGRQGDNTGELFFGEGSRLTVL.